This entry describes one T cell receptor beta chain. Its recognized antigen is unknown. Base qualities are not recorded, but no much larger clone differs from it by a single base. This specimen belongs to a study of T cells in Graves' hyperthyroidism and ophthalmopathy (dated by TCRdb to between 2018 and 2021). As for the study more broadly: Peripheral blood samples were taken at initial diagnosis, before any treatment was given. The 90 to 100 discovery patients were randomly split 7:3 into training and test sets. After blood sampling, hyperthyroidism patients were treated with methimazole at a starting dose of 30 mg daily, and ophthalmopathy patients were treated with high-dose intravenous methylprednisolone. Thyroid tissue and blood T-cell repertoires from more than five Graves' hyperthyroidism patients were also compared in the study. TCR V-J signatures able to tell the groups apart were searched for in a discovery cohort of more than 90 patients, of whom over 40 had Graves' ophthalmopathy and about 60 had stable Graves' hyperthyroidism. The paper reports TCR Vbeta CDR3 sequencing of 140 or so peripheral blood samples: 40 or so ophthalmopathy, about 75 hyperthyroidism and around 17 progressor patients. Whether ophthalmopathy could be predicted prospectively was tested in an independent validation cohort made up of under 20 hyperthyroidism patients plus 17 patients who later progressed to ophthalmopathy. The paper as a whole reports these results and caveats: In cross-validation, a model built on a 13 V-J signature told ophthalmopathy apart from stable hyperthyroidism with over 85% sensitivity and around 83% specificity, and in testing the same model reached 80%/75%. Blood samples also contained most of the expanded thyroid clonotypes (frequency above 0.001), which suggests that blood repertoires may reflect thyroid immune responses. In validation, the model predicted progression to ophthalmopathy a median of about 5.9 months before onset, with around 70% sensitivity and just under 75% specificity. No statistical method was used to fix the sample size in advance, and group allocation was not hidden from the investigators.

A patient counted as having stable Graves' hyperthyroidism if no progression to ophthalmopathy occurred over 18 months of follow-up. Hyperthyroidism patients were aged 18 to 65 years and newly diagnosed, with disease duration of less than 2 months. The study excluded patients with uncontrolled infections, other autoimmune diseases, pregnancy or lactation. Diagnoses relied on clinical symptoms, serum thyroxine and TRAb, thyroid ultrasound and orbital computed tomography. Ficoll-Paque density gradient centrifugation was used to isolate PBMCs from around 9.1 ml of fresh peripheral blood. Total RNA was extracted using Trizol reagent, and RNA quality was assessed on an Agilent 2100 Bioanalyzer. TCR beta CDR3 regions were amplified from RNA transcripts. The first round of RT-PCR for the TCR CDR3 was performed with the HTBI primer set and the Qiagen OneStep RT-PCR kit. Libraries were constructed in a second round of multiplex PCR, after which size selection and purification were performed. Sequencing of the libraries was done on an Illumina HiSeq2000 using paired-end 100 bp reads. The study's processing was this. SOAPnuke was used to process the raw data, throwing out any read that contained adapters or uncalled bases, had a mean Phred below 15, or lacked an exact constant-primer or identifier match. High-quality paired reads were merged with COPE v1.2.5, and unique nucleotide sequences were defined as clonotypes. MiTCR v1.1 was used to align the clonotypes against IMGT TRBV, TRBD and TRBJ reference segments. Analysis was restricted to V-J combinations with a frequency above 0.0001, which covered approximately 99% of repertoires. A TCS score was defined as the ratio of F50 (clonal expansion) to E x V (chaos), with BLOSUM62-based TCRdist applied between CDR3 peptides within each V-J. Welch's t-statistics and random forest reduced 450 to 600 V-J features to under 15, which were used in a naive Bayes classifier (R e1071). TCRdb ran its own pipeline on the public reads, namely fastp trimming at Q25 and MiXCR clone calling, and kept in-frame beta chains. Entries are consolidated by CDR3 protein sequence, retaining the most common genes and DNA. These V and J calls originate from TCRdb's pipeline instead of the authors' own analysis. A total of about 550,000 distinct CDR3 sequences appear in this sample, less than 25% of them only once. About a quarter of the sample goes to the ten largest clones.

The TCR originated in a man aged 18-30 years with Graves' hyperthyroidism. Sequencing was performed on blood.

The DNA sequence is TGTGCCAGCACAAAACCGCTACAATTTCGCACTGAAGCTTTCTTT. This translates into CASTKPLQFRTEAFF. The chain employs TRBV28 and TRBJ1-1; no D segment can be confidently identified. CDR1 and CDR2 (MDHEN, SYDVKM) derive from the germline V gene. The CDR3, from cysteine to phenylalanine, totals 15 residues. Of the read, only the CDR3 DNA is kept; its 45 bases are in frame from base 1. Trimming takes 7 bases from V and 4 bases from J, and the germline ends sit 19 bases apart. Reference TRBV28 and TRBJ1-1 genes cover what lies past the CDR3, so the full variable domain is DVKVTQSSRYLVKRTGEKVFLECVQDMDHENMFWYRQDPGLGLRLIYFSYDVKMKEKGDIPEGYSVSREKKERFSLILESASTNQTSMYLCASTKPLQFRTEAFFGQGTRLTVV.